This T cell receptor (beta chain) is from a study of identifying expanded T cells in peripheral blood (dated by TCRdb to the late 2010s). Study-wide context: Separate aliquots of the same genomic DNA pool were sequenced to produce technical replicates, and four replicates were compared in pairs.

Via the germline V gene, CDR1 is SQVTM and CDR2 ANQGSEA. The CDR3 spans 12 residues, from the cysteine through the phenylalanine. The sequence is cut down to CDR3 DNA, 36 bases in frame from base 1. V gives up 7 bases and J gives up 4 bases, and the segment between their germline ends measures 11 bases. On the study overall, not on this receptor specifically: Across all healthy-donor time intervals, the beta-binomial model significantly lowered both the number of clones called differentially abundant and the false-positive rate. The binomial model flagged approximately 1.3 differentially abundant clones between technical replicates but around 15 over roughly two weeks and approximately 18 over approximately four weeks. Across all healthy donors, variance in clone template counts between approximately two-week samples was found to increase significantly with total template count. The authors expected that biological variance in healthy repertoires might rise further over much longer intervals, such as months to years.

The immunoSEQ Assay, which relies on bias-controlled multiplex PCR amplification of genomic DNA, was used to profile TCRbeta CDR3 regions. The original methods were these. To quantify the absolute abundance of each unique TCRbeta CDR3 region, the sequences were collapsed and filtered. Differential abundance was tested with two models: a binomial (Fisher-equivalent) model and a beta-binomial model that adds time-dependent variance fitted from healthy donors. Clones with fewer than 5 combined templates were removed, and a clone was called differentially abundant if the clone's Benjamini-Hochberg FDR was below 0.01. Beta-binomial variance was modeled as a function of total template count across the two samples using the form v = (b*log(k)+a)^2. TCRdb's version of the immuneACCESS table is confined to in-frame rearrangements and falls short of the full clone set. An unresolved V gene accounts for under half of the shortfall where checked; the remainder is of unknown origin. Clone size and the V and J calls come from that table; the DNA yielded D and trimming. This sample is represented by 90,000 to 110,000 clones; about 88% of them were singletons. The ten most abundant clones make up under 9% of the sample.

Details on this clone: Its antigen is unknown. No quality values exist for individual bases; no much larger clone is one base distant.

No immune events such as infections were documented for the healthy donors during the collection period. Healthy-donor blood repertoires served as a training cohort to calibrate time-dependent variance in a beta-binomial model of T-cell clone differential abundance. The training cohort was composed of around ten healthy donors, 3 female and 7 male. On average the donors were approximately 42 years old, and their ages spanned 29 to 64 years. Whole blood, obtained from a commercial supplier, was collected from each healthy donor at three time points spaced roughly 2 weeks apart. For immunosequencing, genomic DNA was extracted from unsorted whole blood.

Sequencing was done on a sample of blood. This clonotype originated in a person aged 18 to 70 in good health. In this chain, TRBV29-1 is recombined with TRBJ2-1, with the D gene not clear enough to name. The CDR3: CSELIGYNEQFF. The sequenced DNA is TGCAGCGAACTGATTGGGTACAATGAGCAGTTCTTC.